The 12 T cell receptor beta chains below come from one sample, sequenced in a study of blood T cell repertoires in COVID-19. Libraries were prepared by immunoSEQ multiplex PCR; TCRdb keeps only in-frame clonotypes and omits some of them. The sample holds 350,000 or so clones; 89% are singletons and the top ten take 3% to 4%. Sequenced: peripheral blood. The receptors shown here come from a woman in her sixties with COVID-19, enrolled during active disease.

The chain couples TRBV6-1 to TRBJ1-6, with a possible D match to TRBD1 (6 bases). Germline CDR1 reads MNHNS; CDR2 reads SASEGT. CDR3 size: 17 residues. Trimming removed 0 bases at V and 14 bases at J, with 23 bases between. The CDR3 DNA reads TGTGCCAGCAGTGAAGCAAAGCTGGACAGAGGAGTTTCGGCCCTCCACTTT. Translating it yields CASSEAKLDRGVSALHF.

V is TRBV7-7 and J is TRBJ2-1; D may be TRBD1 (5 bases). The V end lost 4 bases, the J end lost 0 bases, and 7 bases lay between the germline ends. This CDR3 is built from 14 residues. Germline V gene lookup returns CDR1 SSHAT and CDR2 FNYEAQ (reference sequence). CDR3 sequence (DNA): TGTGCCAGCAGCTGGGGCCCCTCCTACAATGAGCAGTTCTTC. This translates into CASSWGPSYNEQFF.

This clone showed up just a few times. The chain has TRBV6-5 and TRBJ2-2, with D perhaps TRBD2 (5 bases). The germline V gene encodes CDR1 MNHEY and CDR2 SVGAGI. V gave up 11 bases and J gave up 2 bases, with 12 bases separating them. The CDR3 is 13 amino acids. CDR3: CAVRGANTGELFF. CDR3 sequence (DNA): TGTGCCGTCCGGGGAGCTAACACCGGGGAGCTGTTTTTT.

The chain has TRBV19 and TRBJ1-4; TRBD1 might be the D (5 bases). From germline, CDR1 is LNHDA and CDR2 SQIVND (reference sequence). CDR3 size: 15 residues. V lost 9 bases to trimming and J lost 0 bases, with 14 bases between them. CDR3 region: CASRFAGTTNEKLFF. In DNA form, the CDR3 reads TGTGCCAGCCGTTTTGCAGGGACAACTAATGAAAAACTGTTTTTT.

The chain links TRBV28 to TRBJ2-5; D gene uncertain. The CDR3 totals 15 residues. Germline CDR1 is MDHEN and CDR2 is SYDVKM. V lost 3 bases and J lost 2, with 13 bases in between. The DNA of the CDR3 is TGTGCCAGCAGTTTTCTGGCACCATCACAAGAGACCCAGTACTTC. Translating gives CASSFLAPSQETQYF. The full variable domain, completed using reference TRBV28 and TRBJ2-5, is DVKVTQSSRYLVKRTGEKVFLECVQDMDHENMFWYRQDPGLGLRLIYFSYDVKMKEKGDIPEGYSVSREKKERFSLILESASTNQTSMYLCASSFLAPSQETQYFGPGTRLLVL.

Comment on this clone: Relative to the germline gene, one junction end is altered; a read error may explain this. This chain links TRBV3-1 (or the pseudogene TRBV3-2) with TRBJ2-7, with a possible D match to TRBD2 (6 bases). The CDR3 covers 12 residues. CDR1 LGHDT and CDR2 YNNKEL come from the germline V gene (reference sequence). The CDR3 DNA reads as TGTGCCAGCAGCCCCTCCGGGAGTCGAGTGGCCTTC. It specifies CASSPSGSRVAF.

The chain carries TRBV6-2 or TRBV6-3 and TRBJ1-2; tentative D call: TRBD1 (6 bases). V was clipped by 2 bases and J by 3 bases, with 13 bases between them. Germline CDR1 MNHEY, CDR2 SVGEGT. The CDR3 is 15 residues long. The chain's CDR3 is CASSYEGDLHYGYTF. The CDR3 coding sequence is TGTGCCAGCAGTTACGAGGGGGACCTCCACTATGGCTACACCTTC.

The chain is built from TRBV2 and TRBJ2-7; 7 nucleotides line up with TRBD1. CDR1 SNHLY and CDR2 FYNNEI come from the germline V gene. The CDR3 is made up of 13 amino acids. V was clipped by 7 bases and J by 6 bases; unmatched bases: 9. The CDR3 bases are TGTGCCAGCATGACGACAGGGTCAGGCGAGCAGTACTTC. As protein: CASMTTGSGEQYF.

The chain is built from TRBV4-2 and TRBJ2-5; a weak D match, TRBD2 (5 bases). Between the trimmed V and J ends, which lost 0 bases and 7 bases, there was a span of 27 bases. The CDR3 totals 19 residues. Per germline, CDR1 LGHNA and CDR2 YNFKEQ. This CDR3 is CASSQESVLKGFKSGTQYF. In nucleotides, the CDR3 is TGTGCCAGCAGCCAAGAATCAGTCTTAAAAGGCTTTAAAAGCGGGACCCAGTACTTC.

The chain uses TRBV9 and TRBJ1-3; no clear D. The V end lost 0 bases, the J end lost 4 bases, and 8 bases lay between the germline ends. CDR1 and CDR2 (germline): SGDLS, YYNGEE. CDR3 length: 14 amino acids. The CDR3 DNA follows: TGTGCCAGCAGCGTAGGTAACACAGGAAACACCATATATTTT. This encodes CASSVGNTGNTIYF.

The rearrangement joins TRBV19 to TRBJ1-4; 9 bases are shared with TRBD1. The trim removed 8 bases at V and 0 bases at J, leaving 10 bases unmatched. The CDR3 contains 17 residues. CDR1 and CDR2 (germline): LNHDA, SQIVND (reference sequence). The CDR3 DNA sequence: TGTGCCAGTCGGTTCCGGGACAGGGCCGCAACTAATGAAAAACTGTTTTTT. Protein: CASRFRDRAATNEKLFF.

The genes are TRBV4-2 and TRBJ1-2; no firm D call. V was shortened by 0 bases and J by 4 bases, with 12 bases between the two germline ends. This CDR3 is built from 15 residues. Per germline, CDR1 LGHNA and CDR2 YNFKEQ. The CDR3 coding sequence is TGTGCCAGCAGCCAAGATCAGAGGGATCGCTATGGCTACACCTTC. Its translation: CASSQDQRDRYGYTF.